These 2 T cell receptor beta chains share one sample of origin, sequenced in a study of cytomegalovirus exposure and HLA in healthy donors. A multiplex PCR was run with 60 Vbeta primers and 13 Jbeta primers. TCRdb's copy holds only in-frame clones and misses some; the assay was immunoSEQ multiplex PCR. The repertoire holds some 150,000 clones, with over 75% as singletons. The sample comprised PBMCs. These receptors all stem from a male donor in good health and CMV-seronegative.

This chain uses TRBV7-9 with TRBJ2-1; 8 bases agree with TRBD2. In germline, CDR1 is SEHNR, CDR2 FQNEAQ (reference sequence). The CDR3 is 15 amino acids. V shed 3 bases, J shed 5 bases, and the junction held 6 bases outside the gene matches. CDR3 nucleotide sequence: TGTGCCAGCAGCTTCATAGCGGGGTCAGACAATGAGCAGTTCTTC. It translates to CASSFIAGSDNEQFF.

This clone appeared a single time. V usage is TRBV5-5 and J usage is TRBJ2-7; D not certain. CDR3 length: 15 residues. V was cut by 4 bases and J by 0 bases, with 14 bases left in between. Germline assignment: CDR1 SGHKS and CDR2 YYEKEE (reference sequence). CDR3: CASSPQVRLSYEQYF. In nucleotides, the CDR3 is TGTGCCAGCAGCCCGCAGGTCCGGCTCTCCTACGAGCAGTACTTC.